This passage covers 28 T cell receptor beta chains from one sample sequenced in a study of blood T cell repertoires in COVID-19. The data were produced by immunoSEQ multiplex PCR, yet TCRdb's version contains in-frame clones alone and is incomplete. The sample shows 150,000 to 200,000 clones, 83% of them seen only once. Sequencing used peripheral blood. These receptors were obtained from a human donor in a cohort sampled during active COVID-19.

This chain links TRBV28 with TRBJ1-6; possibly TRBD1 for D (5 bases). Germline V gene lookup returns CDR1 MDHEN and CDR2 SYDVKM. V dropped 3 bases and J dropped 10 bases, with 25 bases sitting between them. The CDR3 consists of 18 residues. The DNA of the CDR3 is TGTGCCAGCAGTTTGGTCCTCACCAAGGGGCGAGAACGGTCACCCCTCCACTTT. Translating it yields CASSLVLTKGRERSPLHF.

This clone was seen once. The chain is built from TRBV28 and TRBJ2-7; D is possibly TRBD2 (5 bases). Germline lookup yields CDR1 MDHEN and CDR2 SYDVKM. Trimming removed 5 bases at V and 0 bases at J, with 11 bases between. CDR3 length: 14 amino acids. The CDR3, as DNA: TGTGCCAGCAGTCCGGGATTTAGCTCCTACGAGCAGTACTTC. Translated: CASSPGFSSYEQYF.

V is TRBV28 and J is TRBJ1-5, with TRBD1 as a possible D gene (6 bases). The germline V gene has CDR1 MDHEN and CDR2 SYDVKM. The V gene lost 3 bases and the J gene lost 6 bases, with 18 bases spanning the gap. The CDR3 consists of 16 residues. The CDR3 DNA is TGTGCCAGCAGTTTCCCCACAGGGACGCTCGGTCAGCCCCAGCATTTT. Translation gives CASSFPTGTLGQPQHF.

The genes are TRBV14 and TRBJ1-1, with TRBD1 matching 7 bases. This CDR3 is 16 amino acids long. From germline, CDR1 is SGHDN and CDR2 FVKESK. V lost 0 bases to trimming and J lost 1 base; unmatched junction nucleotides: 5. The CDR3 region is CASSQDWDSANTEAFF. The CDR3 nucleotides read TGTGCCAGCAGCCAAGATTGGGACAGCGCGAACACTGAAGCTTTCTTT.

V and J are TRBV7-3 and TRBJ2-3, with D maybe TRBD1 (5 bases). Per the germline V gene, CDR1 is SGHTA and CDR2 is FQGTGA. CDR3 length: 14 residues. Trimming took off 7 bases at V and 5 bases at J, with 16 bases between the two ends. CDR3 in amino acids: CASMGPKRGDTQYF. CDR3 coding DNA: TGTGCCAGCATGGGGCCTAAGAGAGGAGATACGCAGTATTTT.

V is TRBV5-1 and J is TRBJ1-1; D remains ambiguous. Germline V gives CDR1 SGHRS, CDR2 YFSETQ. Trimming took off 0 bases at V and 0 bases at J, with 12 bases between the two ends. The CDR3 extends over 16 amino acids. DNA for the CDR3: TGCGCCAGCAGCTTGGGAATTCACTACATGAACACTGAAGCTTTCTTT. This codes for CASSLGIHYMNTEAFF.

This chain links TRBV29-1 with TRBJ1-2, with 9 bases aligning to TRBD1. Germline values: CDR1 SQVTM, CDR2 ANQGSEA. This CDR3 spans 13 amino acids. Losses at the gene ends were 5 bases for V and 8 bases for J; bases not matched to a gene: 9. The CDR3 DNA is TGCAGCGTTACACACACAGGGGGCGGAGGCTACACCTTC. Its translation is CSVTHTGGGGYTF.

The chain is built from TRBV6-5 and TRBJ1-4; D is undetermined. CDR3 length: 13 residues. Trimming stripped 5 bases from V and 7 bases from J, with 11 bases between. The germline V gene has CDR1 MNHEY and CDR2 SVGAGI. CDR3 coding DNA: TGTGCCAGCAGTCGTGGGGAGGGTGAAAAACTGTTTTTT. This codes for CASSRGEGEKLFF.

This clone came up once. The CDR3 DNA follows: TGTGCCACCAGCAGAGAGGCGGGAGGAGGGGCAGATACGCAGTATTTT. Translating gives CATSREAGGGADTQYF. V usage is TRBV15 and J usage is TRBJ2-3; 8 bases match TRBD2. CDR3 length equals 16 residues. J gave up 4 bases and V 0 bases, and 6 bases lay outside the gene matches. From germline, CDR1 is LNHNV and CDR2 YYDKDF (reference sequence).

The count of this clone is one. This rearrangement joins TRBV7-2 to TRBJ2-1, with D perhaps TRBD2 (5 bases). Trimming removed 3 bases at V and 5 bases at J, with 14 bases between. CDR3 length equals 15 residues. Germline lookup yields CDR1 SGHTA and CDR2 FQGNSA. Here the CDR3 reads CASSFRPSSDNEQFF. Here the CDR3 DNA reads TGTGCCAGCAGCTTTCGTCCTAGCTCAGACAATGAGCAGTTCTTC.

This clone was counted only a few times. The chain uses TRBV7-2 and TRBJ1-1; TRBD1 matches at 9 bases. Germline V gene lookup returns CDR1 SGHTA and CDR2 FQGNSA. The CDR3 runs 17 residues. After removal of 4 bases from V and 0 bases from J, the junction contained 9 bases not matched to a gene. CDR3 nucleotides: TGTGCCAGCAGCTGGGGACAGGGATTCGCCATGAACACTGAAGCTTTCTTT. Its protein is CASSWGQGFAMNTEAFF. The complete variable domain, with remaining parts taken from reference TRBV7-2 and TRBJ1-1, reads GAGVSQSPSNKVTEKGKDVELRCDPISGHTALYWYRQSLGQGLEFLIYFQGNSAPDKSGLPSDRFSAERTGGSVSTLTIQRTQQEDSAVYLCASSWGQGFAMNTEAFFGQGTRLTVV.

The V call is TRBV27, the J call TRBJ2-7, with 9 bases matching TRBD1. This CDR3 is built from 13 residues. The germline CDR1 and CDR2 sequences are MNHEY and SMNVEV (reference sequence). The V segment lost 5 bases and the J segment 5 bases; nucleotides outside the gene matches: 4. CDR3 loop: CASSPRTGDEQYF. CDR3 sequence (DNA): TGTGCCAGCAGTCCAAGGACAGGGGACGAGCAGTACTTC.

This clone was observed a few times. Distinct nucleotide sequences in the sample also encode this CDR3. The chain carries TRBV28 and TRBJ1-5; 8 bases are shared with TRBD1. J gave up 0 bases and V 5 bases, and 6 bases lay outside the gene matches. This CDR3 has 16 amino acids. CDR1 and CDR2 (germline): MDHEN, SYDVKM. Here the CDR3 reads CASSPGGRDSNQPQHF. CDR3 sequence (DNA): TGTGCCAGCAGTCCAGGGGGCCGGGATAGCAATCAGCCCCAGCATTTT.

V and J are TRBV5-1 and TRBJ2-5; 8 bases align to TRBD2. The CDR3 contains 15 residues. CDR1 is SGHRS and CDR2 is YFSETQ in the germline V gene. Trimming took 0 bases from V and 2 from J; bases not matched to a gene: 3. In nucleotides, the CDR3 is TGCGCCAGCAGCTTGGCCTCGGGAGGGCAAGAGACCCAGTACTTC. Protein product: CASSLASGGQETQYF.

The genes are TRBV18 and TRBJ2-7, with D possibly being TRBD2 (6 bases). This CDR3 is 15 amino acids long. Trimming removed 3 bases at V and 7 bases at J, with 19 bases between. CDR1 is KGHSH, CDR2 LQKENI, per germline. CDR3 sequence reads: CASSPPRTTPVEQYF. The CDR3, as DNA: TGTGCCAGCTCACCGCCCCGGACTACCCCGGTGGAGCAGTACTTC.

The genes are TRBV7-9 and TRBJ2-7; TRBD1 aligns across 8 bases. The CDR3 is made up of 15 amino acids. Trimming removed 5 bases from V and 0 bases from J; junction bases left unmatched: 6. Germline CDR1 and CDR2: SEHNR and FQNEAQ (reference sequence). CDR3 bases: TGTGCCAGCAGCCCCAGGGACAGGAGCTCCTACGAGCAGTACTTC. Translation gives CASSPRDRSSYEQYF.

DNA for the CDR3: TGTGCCAGCAGCCAGATCCCCAGCTCCTATAATTCACCCCTCCACTTT. It translates to CASSQIPSSYNSPLHF. The genes are TRBV11-2 and TRBJ1-6; D unclear. CDR3 length equals 16 residues. V was pared by 5 bases and J by 0 bases, with 11 bases between. The germline V gene has CDR1 SGHAT and CDR2 FQNNGV.

This chain's CDR3 is CATSGESHEQYF. CDR3 sequence (DNA): TGTGCCACCTCGGGAGAATCCCACGAGCAGTACTTC. J is TRBJ2-7 and V is TRBV24-1; perhaps TRBD2 as D (6 bases). CDR1 is KGHDR, CDR2 SFDVKD, per germline. V gave up 9 bases and J gave up 5 bases, with 13 bases separating them. The CDR3 contains 12 residues.

In its sample, this clone was seen a few times. The chain is built from TRBV19 and TRBJ2-1, with D possibly being TRBD2 (7 bases). Germline V gives CDR1 LNHDA, CDR2 SQIVND (reference sequence). This CDR3 has 16 amino acids. The germline V and J ends were trimmed by 6 bases and 6 bases, with 21 bases remaining between them. CDR3 nucleotide sequence: TGTGCCAGTAGCCACTACCCGGGGGGCGCGGGCAATGAGCAGTTCTTC. Encoded protein: CASSHYPGGAGNEQFF.

The rearrangement links TRBV3-1 (or the pseudogene TRBV3-2) to TRBJ1-1, with TRBD1 as a possible D gene (6 bases). Trimming left V 0 bases short and J 2 bases short, with 22 bases between. Germline V lookup: CDR1 LGHDT, CDR2 YNNKEL (reference sequence). This CDR3 spans 19 amino acids. CDR3 coding DNA: TGTGCCAGCAGCCAAGATGTGTCGGGGAAGGGGGATGCCAACACTGAAGCTTTCTTT. It codes for CASSQDVSGKGDANTEAFF.

This rearrangement joins TRBV7-3 to TRBJ2-2, with D maybe TRBD2 (6 bases). This CDR3 is 17 amino acids long. Germline V lookup: CDR1 SGHTA, CDR2 FQGTGA. Trimming took off 0 bases at V and 5 bases at J, with 16 bases between the two ends. The CDR3 nucleotides are TGTGCCAGCAGCTTAACGCCGGGGACCCGGGAGACCGGGGAGCTGTTTTTT. Translation gives CASSLTPGTRETGELFF.

V usage is TRBV6-5 and J usage is TRBJ2-5; 9 nucleotides line up with TRBD2. Germline values: CDR1 MNHEY, CDR2 SVGAGI. Trimming at V came to 2 bases and at J to 5 bases, leaving 3 bases not matched to a gene. The CDR3 consists of 14 residues. CDR3 in amino acids: CASSYSGGPETQYF. The CDR3 DNA reads TGTGCCAGCAGTTACAGCGGGGGGCCCGAGACCCAGTACTTC.

The gene calls are TRBV7-2 and TRBJ1-1; a possible D gene is TRBD1 (5 bases). Germline-derived CDR1 and CDR2 are SGHTA and FQGNSA. CDR3 length equals 13 residues. Trimming pared 5 bases from V and 4 bases from J, leaving 11 bases between. This CDR3 reads CASSGRVGTEAFF. The CDR3 DNA follows: TGTGCCAGCAGCGGCAGGGTGGGCACTGAAGCTTTCTTT.

The chain employs TRBV6-5 and TRBJ2-1; 10 bases fit TRBD1. The CDR3 sequence is 15 residues long. Germline CDR1 MNHEY, CDR2 SVGAGI. V dropped 6 bases and J dropped 2; count of bases not matched to a gene: 4. The CDR3 nucleotides are TGTGCCAGCAGCCTCGACAGGGGGCCCTACAATGAGCAGTTCTTC. Translation gives CASSLDRGPYNEQFF.

The rearrangement joins TRBV6-5 to TRBJ2-1; possibly TRBD1 for D (5 bases). CDR1 MNHEY and CDR2 SVGAGI come from the germline V gene. This CDR3 is built from 13 residues. V was shortened by 8 bases and J by 4 bases, with 12 bases between the two germline ends. This CDR3 is CASARATYNEQFF. DNA for the CDR3: TGTGCCAGCGCCAGGGCTACTTACAATGAGCAGTTCTTC.

In nucleotides, the CDR3 is TGTGCCAGCACCCCGGCCAATGGGCTCACTGAAGCTTTCTTT. Encoded protein: CASTPANGLTEAFF. V and J are TRBV7-9 and TRBJ1-1; D gene uncertain. CDR1 is SEHNR, CDR2 FQNEAQ, per germline (reference sequence). The CDR3 has 14 amino acids. Between the trimmed V and J ends, which lost 7 bases and 4 bases, there was a span of 16 bases.

This clone was picked up a small number of times. This rearrangement joins TRBV14 to TRBJ2-7; D is possibly TRBD2 (6 bases). Trimming removed 4 bases from V and 6 bases from J, with 13 bases in between. CDR3 length: 13 amino acids. CDR1 and CDR2 from the germline V gene are SGHDN and FVKESK. CDR3 nucleotide sequence: TGTGCCAGCAGCCCCGGGACTCCCGGCGAGCAGTACTTC. Amino acids: CASSPGTPGEQYF. Full variable domain (rest looked up from reference TRBV14 and TRBJ2-7): EAGVTQFPSHSVIEKGQTVTLRCDPISGHDNLYWYRRVMGKEIKFLLHFVKESKQDESGMPNNRFLAERTGGTYSTLKVQPAELEDSGVYFCASSPGTPGEQYFGPGTRLTVT.

The chain recombines TRBV12-5 with TRBJ1-5, with D perhaps matching TRBD1 (5 bases). This CDR3 is built from 13 residues. V dropped 4 bases and J dropped 5 bases, with 9 bases sitting between them. CDR1 is LGHNT and CDR2 is FRNRAP in the germline V gene. CDR3 bases: TGTGCTAGTGGTTCGGGGGGGTATCAGCCCCAGCATTTT. This gives the protein CASGSGGYQPQHF.